The clone carrying this T cell receptor beta chain turned up a few times. What it binds is unknown. This sample is part of a study of molecular identifiers for immune sequencing clone quantification. The CDR3 is 15 amino acids. Per the germline V gene, CDR1 is LGHDT and CDR2 is YNNKEL (reference sequence). Trimming removed 4 bases from V and 2 bases from J; junction bases left unmatched: 4. Findings and limits, study-wide: Clone sizes could be underestimated for highly expanded clones when identical TCR molecules share a barcode.

MiXCR was run by TCRdb on the PCR reads, yielding one entry per CDR3 protein. The data show hundreds of thousands of distinct CDR3 sequences, with roughly 23% seen just once and roughly 0.83% held by the top ten. The V gene is TRBV3-1, the J gene TRBJ2-7; 11 nucleotides align to TRBD2. The sample was naive CD8+ T cells from blood, with Jurkat cell RNA spiked in. The subset denotes: FACS-sorted CD8+CD4-CCR7+CD45RA+ naive T cells. The receptor comes from a human donor in good health. Some libraries in this study had Jurkat cell RNA spiked in. CDR3: CASSPTSGVTYEQYF. In DNA form, the CDR3 reads TGTGCCAGCAGCCCGACTAGCGGGGTTACCTACGAGCAGTACTTC.